The entry below gives a single T cell receptor beta chain sequence along with its context. CDR1 is LGHNA, CDR2 YSLEER, per germline. This CDR3 region has 16 residues. V lost 3 bases and J lost 5, with 18 bases in between. The data are from a study of blood T cells in healthy people across ages. Then a second PCR, running about 6 to 12 cycles, was carried out with a sample-barcoded 5' primer and a J-beta primer mix. Each cDNA molecule was tagged by a template-switch adaptor that had 12 random nucleotides. TCRdb redid the calling of the 5' RACE reads with MiXCR, one entry per CDR3 protein. The sample yields around 1,000,000 distinct CDR3 sequences, approximately 25% seen once. In addition, the sample was reused for a study of T cells of mothers and their children. That paper states: Reads obtained per mother exceeded 8 million TCR beta CDR3 reads, with a few million obtained per child.

The chain carries TRBV4-3 and TRBJ2-3; D could derive from TRBD1 or TRBD2 (5 bases each). This TCR was sampled from a girl aged 2-10 years in good health. The sequenced sample consisted of blood. CDR3 in DNA: TGCGCCAGCAGCCAGAGCTTCCGGGACCCGGGAGATACGCAGTATTTT. This gives the protein CASSQSFRDPGDTQYF.